Each of the 17 T cell receptor beta chains below was sequenced from the same sample in a study of T cell changes during pregnancy in multiple sclerosis (dated by TCRdb to about 2019). Library method: the immunoSEQ multiplex PCR assay. TCRdb mirrors the immuneACCESS table, restricted to in-frame sequences. Some clones are absent from its copies; in checked studies, under half trace to an unresolved V gene, and the reason for the others is unknown. The sample records 70,000 to 85,000 clones, 92% of which are singletons. The ten largest account for around 1.4% of the sample. The specimen was peripheral blood, collected before pregnancy. The source is a female donor with multiple sclerosis, enrolled in a pregnancy study.

The chain carries TRBV5-4 and TRBJ2-2; D might be TRBD2 (6 bases). This CDR3 is built from 16 residues. Germline CDR1 and CDR2: SGHNT and YYREEE (reference sequence). Trimming shortened V by 3 bases and J by 4 bases, and 16 bases separated the two germline ends. The CDR3 reads CASSYLGGKGTGELFF. The CDR3 DNA sequence: TGTGCCAGCAGCTACCTAGGAGGGAAGGGCACCGGGGAGCTGTTTTTT.

The chain carries TRBV7-2 and TRBJ1-2; 7 positions agree with TRBD1. The CDR3 is 15 amino acids. Germline V gives CDR1 SGHTA, CDR2 FQGNSA. Trimming at V came to 4 bases and at J to 4 bases, leaving 9 bases not matched to a gene. The CDR3 spells CASSSYRDSSYGYTF. CDR3 sequence (DNA): TGTGCCAGCAGCTCTTATAGGGACAGCTCCTATGGCTACACCTTC.

The gene calls are TRBV14 and TRBJ1-2; 8 bases agree with TRBD1. This CDR3 region has 15 residues. V trimming: 1 base; J trimming: 10 bases; junction bases outside the gene matches: 11. The V gene's germline CDR1 is SGHDN and CDR2 FVKESK. The CDR3 sequence: CASSQGSLRTGPYTF. The CDR3 DNA sequence: TGTGCCAGCAGCCAAGGGTCCCTGAGGACAGGGCCCTACACCTTC.

CDR3 sequence reads: CAISEEMRGGRFDEQFF. CDR3 nucleotides: TGTGCCATCAGTGAAGAAATGCGGGGGGGCAGGTTCGATGAGCAGTTCTTC. The rearrangement uses TRBV10-3 and TRBJ2-1; the match to TRBD2 covers 9 bases. The V gene's germline CDR1 is ENHRY and CDR2 SYGVKD. J was trimmed by 8 bases and V by 3 bases; bases with no gene match: 14. The CDR3 consists of 17 residues.

The gene calls are TRBV6-6 and TRBJ2-2, with TRBD2 identical over 8 bases. V lost 2 bases and J lost 4; bases outside the gene matches: 3. This CDR3 comprises 15 residues. CDR1 is MNHNY, CDR2 SVGAGI, per germline (reference sequence). The CDR3 sequence: CASSYTAGGTGELFF. CDR3 DNA: TGTGCCAGCAGTTACACTGCGGGGGGCACCGGGGAGCTGTTTTTT.

This chain links TRBV10-1 with TRBJ1-4, with D possibly TRBD1 on 6 matching bases. CDR3 size: 16 residues. V lost 6 bases and J lost 0, with 14 bases in between. Germline V lookup: CDR1 WNHNN, CDR2 SYGVQD (reference sequence). CDR3 loop: CASRTRQVPTNEKLFF. The CDR3 DNA is TGCGCCAGCAGGACCAGACAGGTTCCAACTAATGAAAAACTGTTTTTT.

This chain uses TRBV6-5 with TRBJ2-4; no clear D gene. This CDR3 is built from 11 residues. V lost 8 bases, J lost 6 bases, and 8 bases lay in between. Germline V gene data show CDR1 as MNHEY and CDR2 as SVGAGI. In nucleotides, the CDR3 is TGTGCCAGCGTATCGGGAAACATTCAGTACTTC. It yields the protein CASVSGNIQYF.

This clone has a handful of counts. The chain joins TRBV18 to TRBJ1-5; D call uncertain. The CDR3 consists of 15 residues. V lost 2 bases to trimming and J lost 11 bases, with 19 bases between them. Per the germline V gene, CDR1 is KGHSH and CDR2 is LQKENI. This CDR3 is CASSPVPGYPFAQHF. As DNA, the CDR3 is TGTGCCAGCTCACCAGTTCCGGGATACCCGTTTGCCCAGCATTTT.

The count of this clone is one. The rearrangement uses TRBV9 and TRBJ2-1; 7 nucleotides align to TRBD2. Trimming at V came to 3 bases and at J to 1 base, leaving 4 bases not matched to a gene. From germline, CDR1 is SGDLS and CDR2 YYNGEE. The CDR3 sequence is 15 residues long. This chain's CDR3 is CASSAEAGSYNEQFF. The CDR3 nucleotides are TGTGCCAGCAGCGCAGAAGCGGGATCCTACAATGAGCAGTTCTTC.

The J gene is TRBJ2-5, the V gene TRBV7-9; 9 nucleotides align to TRBD1. The CDR3 sequence is 14 residues long. Germline CDR1 and CDR2: SEHNR and FQNEAQ (reference sequence). J gave up 5 bases and V 3 bases, and 4 bases lay outside the gene matches. The CDR3 protein is CASSLGGTGETQYF. In nucleotides, the CDR3 is TGTGCCAGCAGCTTGGGGGGGACAGGGGAGACCCAGTACTTC.

This chain uses TRBV18 with TRBJ1-1; 7 bases match TRBD1. The ends lost 3 bases at V and 8 bases at J; junction bases unmatched: 9. In germline, CDR1 is KGHSH, CDR2 LQKENI. This CDR3 is built from 14 residues. CDR3 nucleotide sequence: TGTGCCAGCTCACCTCGACAGGGTGAGGCGGAAGCTTTCTTT. It yields the protein CASSPRQGEAEAFF.

The genes are TRBV9 and TRBJ1-1; D unresolved. Trimming removed 0 bases at V and 3 bases at J, with 12 bases between. The CDR3 length is 15 residues. The germline CDR1 and CDR2 sequences are SGDLS and YYNGEE. The CDR3 DNA reads TGTGCCAGCAGCGTAGCGCCCCTAACCCACACTGAAGCTTTCTTT. Its translation is CASSVAPLTHTEAFF.

The rearrangement links TRBV5-4 to TRBJ1-2; the D gene is possibly TRBD1 (6 bases). CDR1 is SGHNT, CDR2 YYREEE, per germline (reference sequence). CDR3 length: 14 residues. Trimming cost V 4 bases and J 3 bases, with 13 bases left between them. CDR3 in DNA: TGTGCCAGCAGCCTAAAAGGGGGGGACTATGGCTACACCTTC. It encodes CASSLKGGDYGYTF.

This CDR3 is CASSQAGGADYGYTF. CDR3 bases: TGCGCCAGCAGCCAGGCAGGGGGCGCGGACTATGGCTACACCTTC. This chain joins TRBV4-1 and TRBJ1-2; 8 nucleotides match TRBD1. Germline lookup yields CDR1 MGHRA and CDR2 YSYEKL. The CDR3 extends over 15 amino acids. The junction had 6 bases not matched to a gene; V was cut back by 3 bases and J by 3 bases.

V gene TRBV19 combines with J gene TRBJ2-7, with 10 bases matching TRBD2. The length of the CDR3 is 14 residues. Trimming cost V 11 bases and J 0 bases; bases outside gene matches: 7. Germline V CDR1 and CDR2: LNHDA, SQIVND (reference sequence). This chain's CDR3 is CAGERTSGSYEQYF. The CDR3 DNA sequence: TGTGCCGGCGAACGGACTAGCGGCTCCTACGAGCAGTACTTC.

This chain uses TRBV12-5 with TRBJ1-1, with D uncertain. The V end lost 4 bases, the J end lost 0 bases, and 18 bases lay between the germline ends. The CDR3 has 17 amino acids. In germline, CDR1 is LGHNT, CDR2 FRNRAP. The CDR3 DNA reads TGTGCTAGTGGTTACTTCGTCGGTGAACCGCTGAACACTGAAGCTTTCTTT. This gives the protein CASGYFVGEPLNTEAFF.

This clone was seen just once. This chain's CDR3 is CASSPARGQPGGYEQYF. CDR3 DNA sequence: TGTGCCAGCAGCCCCGCCCGAGGCCAGCCCGGCGGCTACGAGCAGTACTTC. The chain has TRBV7-6 and TRBJ2-7, with D unresolved. Germline CDR1 and CDR2: SGHVS and FNYEAQ. Trimming shortened V by 5 bases and J by 3 bases, and 23 bases separated the two germline ends. This CDR3 contains 17 residues.